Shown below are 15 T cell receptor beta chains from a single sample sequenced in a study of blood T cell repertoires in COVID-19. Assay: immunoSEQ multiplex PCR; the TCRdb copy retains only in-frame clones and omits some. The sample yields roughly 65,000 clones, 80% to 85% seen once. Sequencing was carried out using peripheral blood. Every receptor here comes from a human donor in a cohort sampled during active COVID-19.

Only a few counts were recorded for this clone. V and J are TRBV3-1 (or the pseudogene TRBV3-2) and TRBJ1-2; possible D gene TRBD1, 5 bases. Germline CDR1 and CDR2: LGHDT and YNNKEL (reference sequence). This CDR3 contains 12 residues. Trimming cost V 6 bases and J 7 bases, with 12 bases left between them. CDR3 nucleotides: TGTGCCAGCAGACAGGCTTCGGCTGGCTACACCTTC. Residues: CASRQASAGYTF.

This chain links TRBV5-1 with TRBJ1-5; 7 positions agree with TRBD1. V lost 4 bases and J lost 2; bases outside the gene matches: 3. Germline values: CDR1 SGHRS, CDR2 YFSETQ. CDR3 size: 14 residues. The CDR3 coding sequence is TGCGCCAGCAGCGATCAGGGGGGCAATCAGCCCCAGCATTTT. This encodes CASSDQGGNQPQHF.

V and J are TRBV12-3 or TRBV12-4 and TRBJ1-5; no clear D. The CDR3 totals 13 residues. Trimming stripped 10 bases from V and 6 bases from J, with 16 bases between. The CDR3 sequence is CATPPSAGQPQHF. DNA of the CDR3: TGTGCCACCCCCCCGTCGGCGGGTCAGCCCCAGCATTTT.

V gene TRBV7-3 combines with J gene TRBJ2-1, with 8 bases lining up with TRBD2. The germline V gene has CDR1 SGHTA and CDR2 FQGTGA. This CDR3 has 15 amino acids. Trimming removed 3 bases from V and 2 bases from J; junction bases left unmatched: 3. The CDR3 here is CASSFTGGPYNEQFF. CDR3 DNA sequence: TGTGCCAGCAGCTTTACGGGGGGGCCCTACAATGAGCAGTTCTTC.

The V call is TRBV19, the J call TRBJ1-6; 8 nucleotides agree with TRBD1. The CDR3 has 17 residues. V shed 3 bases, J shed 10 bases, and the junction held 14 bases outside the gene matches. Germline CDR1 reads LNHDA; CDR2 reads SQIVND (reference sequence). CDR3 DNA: TGTGCCAGTAGTATTATGCCAGGGGGCGCCCTAGACTCACCCCTCCACTTT. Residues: CASSIMPGGALDSPLHF.

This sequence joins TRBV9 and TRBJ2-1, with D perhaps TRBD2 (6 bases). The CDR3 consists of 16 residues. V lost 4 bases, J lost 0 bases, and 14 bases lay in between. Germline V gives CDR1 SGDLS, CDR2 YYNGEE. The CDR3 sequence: CASSPLGGISYNEQFF. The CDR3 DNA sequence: TGTGCCAGCAGCCCCCTGGGCGGGATCTCCTACAATGAGCAGTTCTTC.

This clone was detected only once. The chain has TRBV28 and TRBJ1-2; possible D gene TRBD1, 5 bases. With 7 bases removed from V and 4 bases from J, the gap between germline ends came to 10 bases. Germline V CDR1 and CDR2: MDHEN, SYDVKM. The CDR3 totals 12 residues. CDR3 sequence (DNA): TGTGCCAGCAATCGGGGGGGCTATGGCTACACCTTC. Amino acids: CASNRGGYGYTF.

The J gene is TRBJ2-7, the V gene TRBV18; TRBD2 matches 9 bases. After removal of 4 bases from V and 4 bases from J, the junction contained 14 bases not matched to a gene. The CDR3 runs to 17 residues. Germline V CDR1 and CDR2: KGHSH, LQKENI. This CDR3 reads CASSLGAAGGPRYEQYF. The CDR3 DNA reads TGTGCCAGCTCACTAGGGGCCGCGGGGGGGCCCAGATACGAGCAGTACTTC.

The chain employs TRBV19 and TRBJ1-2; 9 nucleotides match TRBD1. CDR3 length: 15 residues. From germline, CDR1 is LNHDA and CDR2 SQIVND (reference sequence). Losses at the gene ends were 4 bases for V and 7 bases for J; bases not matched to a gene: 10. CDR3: CASSTGQGILSGYTF. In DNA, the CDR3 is TGTGCCAGTAGTACGGGACAGGGAATCCTCTCTGGCTACACCTTC.

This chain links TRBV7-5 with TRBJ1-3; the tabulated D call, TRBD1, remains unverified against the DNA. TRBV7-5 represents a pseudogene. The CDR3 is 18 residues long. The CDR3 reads CVRSPLGQVGTSGNTIYF. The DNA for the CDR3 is TGTGTCAGAAGCCCCCTCGGACAGGTCGGAACCTCTGGAAACACCATATATTTT.

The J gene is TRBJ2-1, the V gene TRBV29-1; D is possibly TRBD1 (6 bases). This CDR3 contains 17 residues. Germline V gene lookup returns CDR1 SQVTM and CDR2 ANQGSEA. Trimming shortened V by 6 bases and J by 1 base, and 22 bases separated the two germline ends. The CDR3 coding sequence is TGCAGCGTCGACGAGGGGGAAACAGGGCTATCCTACAATGAGCAGTTCTTC. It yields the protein CSVDEGETGLSYNEQFF.

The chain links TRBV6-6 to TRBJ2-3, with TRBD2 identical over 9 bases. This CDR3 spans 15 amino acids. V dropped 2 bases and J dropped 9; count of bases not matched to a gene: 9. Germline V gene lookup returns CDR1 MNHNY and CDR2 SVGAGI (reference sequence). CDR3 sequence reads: CASSYIAGGLSTQYF. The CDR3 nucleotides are TGTGCCAGCAGTTACATTGCGGGGGGGCTTTCGACGCAGTATTTT.

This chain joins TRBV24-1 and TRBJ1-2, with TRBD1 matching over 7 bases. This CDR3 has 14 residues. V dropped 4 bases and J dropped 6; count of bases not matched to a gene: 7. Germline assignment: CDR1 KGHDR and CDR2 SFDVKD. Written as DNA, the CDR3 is TGTGCCACCAGTGACCCAGGGGGTCCCGATGGCTACACCTTC. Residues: CATSDPGGPDGYTF.

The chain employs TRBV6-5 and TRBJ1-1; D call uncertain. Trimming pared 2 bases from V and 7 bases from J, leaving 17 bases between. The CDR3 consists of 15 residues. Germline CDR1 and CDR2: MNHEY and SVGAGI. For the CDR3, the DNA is TGTGCCAGCAGTTACGACCGATCTCAGGAGGGTGAAGCTTTCTTT. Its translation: CASSYDRSQEGEAFF.

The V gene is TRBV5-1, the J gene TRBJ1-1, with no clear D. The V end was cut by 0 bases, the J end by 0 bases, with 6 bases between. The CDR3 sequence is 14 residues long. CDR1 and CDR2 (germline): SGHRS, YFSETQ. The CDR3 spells CASSLVSVNTEAFF. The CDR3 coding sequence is TGCGCCAGCAGCTTGGTGTCGGTGAACACTGAAGCTTTCTTT.